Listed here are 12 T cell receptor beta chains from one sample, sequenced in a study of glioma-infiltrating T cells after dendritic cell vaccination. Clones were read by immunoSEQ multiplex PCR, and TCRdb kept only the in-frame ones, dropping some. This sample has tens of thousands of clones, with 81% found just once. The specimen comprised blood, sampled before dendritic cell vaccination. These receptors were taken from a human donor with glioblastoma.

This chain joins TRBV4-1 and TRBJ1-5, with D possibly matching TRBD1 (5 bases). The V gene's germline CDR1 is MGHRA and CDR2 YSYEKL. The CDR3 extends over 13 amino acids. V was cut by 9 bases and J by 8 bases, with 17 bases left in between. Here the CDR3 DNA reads TGCGCCAGGCCCAGTATAACAGGAAAGCCCCAGCATTTT. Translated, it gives CARPSITGKPQHF.

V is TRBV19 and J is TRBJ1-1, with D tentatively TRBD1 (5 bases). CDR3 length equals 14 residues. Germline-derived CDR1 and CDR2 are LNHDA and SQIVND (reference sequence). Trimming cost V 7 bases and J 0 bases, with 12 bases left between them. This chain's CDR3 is CASKRIGVNTEAFF. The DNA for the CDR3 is TGTGCCAGTAAGAGAATAGGGGTGAACACTGAAGCTTTCTTT.

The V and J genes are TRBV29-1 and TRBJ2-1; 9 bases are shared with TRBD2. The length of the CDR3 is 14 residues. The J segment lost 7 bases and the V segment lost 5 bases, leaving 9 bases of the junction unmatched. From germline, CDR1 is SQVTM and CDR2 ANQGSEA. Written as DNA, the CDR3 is TGCAGCGTTCAGACTAGCGGCGATGGGAATGAGCAGTTCTTC. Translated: CSVQTSGDGNEQFF.

This CDR3 reads CASSLAGRGNGQETQYF. The CDR3 DNA follows: TGTGCCAGCAGCTTAGCCGGGAGGGGAAACGGGCAAGAGACCCAGTACTTC. This sequence joins TRBV11-2 and TRBJ2-5; 8 bases are a match to TRBD2. Germline CDR1 and CDR2: SGHAT and FQNNGV. This CDR3 spans 17 amino acids. J gave up 2 bases and V 1 base, and 9 bases lay outside the gene matches.

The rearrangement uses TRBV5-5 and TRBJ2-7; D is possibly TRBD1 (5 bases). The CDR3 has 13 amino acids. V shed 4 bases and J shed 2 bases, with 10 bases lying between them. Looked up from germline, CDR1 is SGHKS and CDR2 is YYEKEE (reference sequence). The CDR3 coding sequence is TGTGCCAGCAGCGTGACAGCGACCTACGAGCAGTACTTC. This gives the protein CASSVTATYEQYF.

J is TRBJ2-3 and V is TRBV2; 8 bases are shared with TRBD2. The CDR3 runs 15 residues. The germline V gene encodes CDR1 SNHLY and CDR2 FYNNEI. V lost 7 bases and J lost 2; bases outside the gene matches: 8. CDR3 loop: CASNIRGGVTDTQYF. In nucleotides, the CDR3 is TGTGCCAGCAATATACGGGGGGGGGTCACAGATACGCAGTATTTT.

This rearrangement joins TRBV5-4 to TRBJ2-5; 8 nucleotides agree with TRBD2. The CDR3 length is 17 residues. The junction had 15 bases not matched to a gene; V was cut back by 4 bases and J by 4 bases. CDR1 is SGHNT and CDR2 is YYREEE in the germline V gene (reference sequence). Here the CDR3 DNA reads TGTGCCAGCAGCCCGGGTCGGGTAGCGGGGTTTCTAGAGACCCAGTACTTC. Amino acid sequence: CASSPGRVAGFLETQYF.

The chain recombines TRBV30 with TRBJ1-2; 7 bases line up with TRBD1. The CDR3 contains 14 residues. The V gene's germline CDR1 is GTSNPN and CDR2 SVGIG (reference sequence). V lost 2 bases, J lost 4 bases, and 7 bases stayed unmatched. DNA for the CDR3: TGTGCCTGGAGTAGGGACAGTAAGTCCTATGGCTACACCTTC. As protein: CAWSRDSKSYGYTF.

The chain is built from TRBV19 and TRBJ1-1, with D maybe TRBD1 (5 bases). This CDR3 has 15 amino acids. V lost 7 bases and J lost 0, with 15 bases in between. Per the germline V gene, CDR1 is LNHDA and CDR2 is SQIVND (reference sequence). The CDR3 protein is CASTRRQGLNTEAFF. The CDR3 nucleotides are TGTGCCAGTACAAGAAGGCAGGGTCTGAACACTGAAGCTTTCTTT. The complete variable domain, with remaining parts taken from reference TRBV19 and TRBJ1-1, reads DGGITQSPKYLFRKEGQNVTLSCEQNLNHDAMYWYRQDPGQGLRLIYYSQIVNDFQKGDIAEGYSVSREKKESFPLTVTSAQKNPTAFYLCASTRRQGLNTEAFFGQGTRLTVV.

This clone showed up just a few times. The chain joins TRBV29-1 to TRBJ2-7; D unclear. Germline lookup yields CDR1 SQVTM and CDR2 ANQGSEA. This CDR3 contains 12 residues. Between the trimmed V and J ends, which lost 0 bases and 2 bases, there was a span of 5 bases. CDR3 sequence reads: CSVEDTAYEQYF. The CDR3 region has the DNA TGCAGCGTTGAAGATACAGCCTACGAGCAGTACTTC.

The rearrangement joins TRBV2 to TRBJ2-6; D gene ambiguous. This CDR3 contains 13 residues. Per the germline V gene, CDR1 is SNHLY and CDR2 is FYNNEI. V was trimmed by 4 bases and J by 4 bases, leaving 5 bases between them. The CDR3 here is CASSVSGANVLTF. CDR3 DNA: TGTGCCAGCAGTGTGAGCGGGGCCAACGTCCTGACTTTC.

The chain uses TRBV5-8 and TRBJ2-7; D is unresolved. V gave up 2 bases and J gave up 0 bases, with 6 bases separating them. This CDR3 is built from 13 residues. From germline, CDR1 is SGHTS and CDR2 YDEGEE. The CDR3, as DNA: TGTGCCAGCAGCTTACAGAGCTCCTACGAGCAGTACTTC. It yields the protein CASSLQSSYEQYF.